The rows below give T cell receptor beta chains drawn from one sample of a study of vaccination effects on CD4 cells after COVID-19. The antigens for these receptors are not known. TCRdb's table, derived via immunoSEQ multiplex PCR, lists solely in-frame clones and lacks some. Here the sample spans roughly 61,000 clones, around 81% being singletons. This specimen was CD4+ T cells from PBMCs cultured with HCoV-229E spike peptides, taken before COVID-19 vaccination. Receptor source: a human donor who received a COVID-19 vaccine. Each CDR3 is given with its conserved first and last residue. D genes are given only for firm matches. The size field is filled for only some rows; it gives once, few, many or a size class.

v_call	j_call	clone_size	d_call	cdr3_aa	cdr3_nt
TRBV2	TRBJ2-3	-	TRBD2	CASSEASGGSYDTQYF	TGTGCCAGCAGTGAGGCTTCGGGGGGATCTTACGATACGCAGTATTTT
TRBV5-1	TRBJ1-6	-	TRBD1	CASRIRTGGDSPLHF	TGCGCCAGCAGAATCCGGACAGGGGGTGATTCACCCCTCCACTTT
TRBV5-1	TRBJ2-2	-	-	CASSGGTVNTGELFF	TGCGCCAGCAGCGGGGGGACAGTGAACACCGGGGAGCTGTTTTTT
TRBV5-1	TRBJ1-1	-	-	CASSFTRENTEAFF	TGCGCCAGCAGCTTCACCAGGGAGAACACTGAAGCTTTCTTT
TRBV6-5	TRBJ1-1	-	TRBD1	CASNRGLRTEAFF	TGTGCCAGTAACAGGGGGTTGCGCACTGAAGCTTTCTTT
TRBV29-1	TRBJ2-1	-	TRBD1	CSVTGQGADEQFF	TGCAGCGTGACGGGACAGGGGGCCGATGAGCAGTTCTTC
TRBV5-1	TRBJ1-5	-	-	CASSLSPNQPQHF	TGCGCCAGCAGCTTGAGTCCCAATCAGCCCCAGCATTTT
TRBV7-9	TRBJ2-3	few	-	CASSPGLWGTDTQYF	TGTGCCAGCAGCCCGGGCCTTTGGGGTACAGATACGCAGTATTTT
TRBV5-1	TRBJ1-1	-	-	CASSLVAGMNTEAFF	TGCGCCAGCAGCTTGGTGGCAGGGATGAACACTGAAGCTTTCTTT
TRBV18	TRBJ2-2	-	-	CASSLTGKPGELFF	TGTGCCAGCTCACTGACCGGGAAGCCCGGGGAGCTGTTTTTT
TRBV5-6	TRBJ1-1	-	-	CASSLLANTEAFF	TGTGCCAGCAGCTTGCTTGCGAACACTGAAGCTTTCTTT
TRBV6-1	TRBJ1-4	few	-	CASSDGHREKLFF	TGTGCCAGCAGTGACGGCCATAGGGAAAAACTGTTTTTT
TRBV6-5	TRBJ1-5	-	-	CASSIVQSNQPQHF	TGTGCCAGCAGTATAGTGCAGAGCAATCAGCCCCAGCATTTT
TRBV7-9	TRBJ2-5	-	TRBD1	CASSPRGSGTGAKTQYF	TGTGCCAGCAGCCCGAGAGGATCCGGGACAGGGGCGAAGACCCAGTACTTC
TRBV6-1	TRBJ2-2	-	-	CASSEAGVVGGELFF	TGTGCCAGCAGTGAAGCCGGGGTAGTCGGCGGGGAGCTGTTTTTT
TRBV19	TRBJ2-1	-	TRBD1	CASSMDRGTYNEQFF	TGTGCCAGTAGTATGGACAGGGGGACCTACAATGAGCAGTTCTTC
TRBV12-3/TRBV12-4	TRBJ2-1	once	-	CASSRTGSYEQFF	TGTGCCAGCAGTCGGACCGGTTCCTATGAGCAGTTCTTC
TRBV7-3	TRBJ1-3	-	-	CASSSGSGNTIYF	TGTGCCAGCAGCTCAGGGTCTGGAAACACCATATATTTT
TRBV7-2	TRBJ2-3	-	TRBD2	CASSSGAGVDTQYF	TGTGCCAGCAGCTCAGGAGCGGGGGTAGATACGCAGTATTTT
TRBV24-1	TRBJ1-4	-	-	CATSDSRFGEKLFF	TGTGCCACCAGTGATTCTAGGTTCGGTGAAAAACTGTTTTTT
TRBV28	TRBJ2-5	-	TRBD1	CASSSGTGGFQETQYF	TGTGCCAGCAGCTCCGGGACAGGGGGCTTCCAAGAGACCCAGTACTTC
TRBV5-1	TRBJ2-2	-	-	CASSYSGTHQNTGELFF	TGCGCCAGCAGCTACTCCGGGACACATCAGAACACCGGGGAGCTGTTTTTT
TRBV11-2	TRBJ2-2	-	TRBD1	CASSFRTGGVLEGELFF	TGTGCCAGCAGCTTTCGGACAGGGGGCGTTTTAGAGGGGGAGCTGTTTTTT
TRBV7-2	TRBJ2-3	-	-	CASSSTVGTWDTQYF	TGTGCCAGCAGCTCAACCGTAGGGACCTGGGATACGCAGTATTTT
TRBV5-8	TRBJ1-1	-	TRBD1	CASPIVPGTGNTEAFF	TGTGCCAGCCCAATTGTACCCGGGACAGGAAACACTGAAGCTTTCTTT
TRBV5-1	TRBJ2-1	-	-	CASSLVDASYNEQFF	TGCGCCAGCAGCTTGGTAGACGCGTCCTACAATGAGCAGTTCTTC
TRBV2	TRBJ2-2	-	-	CASRFNGIPGELFF	TGTGCCAGCAGATTTAACGGTATCCCCGGGGAGCTGTTTTTT
TRBV2	TRBJ2-1	-	TRBD1	CASSGDRLKFF	TGTGCCAGCAGTGGGGACAGACTTAAGTTCTTC
TRBV12-5	TRBJ2-5	-	TRBD2	CASGQGTSGGQETQYF	TGTGCTAGTGGCCAGGGGACTAGCGGGGGACAAGAGACCCAGTACTTC
TRBV4-3	TRBJ1-2	few	-	CASSQDVSRAGYGYTF	TGCGCCAGCAGCCAAGATGTTAGCAGGGCTGGATATGGCTACACCTTC